This entry features one T cell receptor (beta chain) sequence. Its specificity is unknown. Sequencing was performed with immunoSEQ multiplex PCR; in TCRdb, only in-frame clones are kept and a portion is missing. The repertoire holds about 2.1 million clones, with just under 95% as singletons. This entry comes from a study of shared clonotypes between healthy human individuals. Findings of the study overall: What rarefaction showed was incomplete sorted-subset sequencing despite large depth. An effect of sequencing depth on clonotype sharing among donors was expected. Sampling was confined to blood; repertoires within tissues likely differ.

CDR1 and CDR2 from the germline V gene are MNHNY and SVGAGI (reference sequence). The CDR3 covers 15 residues. Trimming pared 2 bases from V and 1 base from J, leaving 9 bases between. Positive CCR7 selection of CD45RO-negative cells yielded the naive CD8 cells, and terminally differentiated effector memory CD45RA+ cells were excluded. Sequenced input: naive CD8+ T cells from PBMCs. This sequence originates from a man aged 18 to 29 in good health. Some clones in this sample may be carry-over from other donors' samples. The chain is built from TRBV6-6 and TRBJ1-5; D unclear. The CDR3, as DNA: TGTGCCAGCAGTTACCCGGCGGACAGCAATCAGCCCCAGCATTTT. Amino acid sequence: CASSYPADSNQPQHF.